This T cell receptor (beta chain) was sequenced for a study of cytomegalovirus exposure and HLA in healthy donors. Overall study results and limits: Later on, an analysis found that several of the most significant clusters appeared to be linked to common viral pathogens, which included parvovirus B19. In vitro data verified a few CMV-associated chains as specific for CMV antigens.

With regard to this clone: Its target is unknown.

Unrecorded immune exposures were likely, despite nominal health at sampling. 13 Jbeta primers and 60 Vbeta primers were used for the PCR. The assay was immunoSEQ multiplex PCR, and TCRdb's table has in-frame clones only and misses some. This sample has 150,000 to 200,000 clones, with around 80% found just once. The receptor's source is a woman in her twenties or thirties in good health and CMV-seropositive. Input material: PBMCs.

The DNA of the CDR3 is TGTGCCAGCAGCGTCACAGGGGGCGGGGTGGGCACAGATACGCAGTATTTT. It encodes CASSVTGGGVGTDTQYF. The J gene is TRBJ2-3, the V gene TRBV9; TRBD1 matches 9 bases. The CDR3 has 17 residues. The germline gives CDR1 SGDLS, CDR2 YYNGEE. V shed 2 bases, J shed 1 base, and the junction held 8 bases outside the gene matches.